The sequence of this T cell receptor (beta chain) was determined in a study of response to subunit inactivated influenza vaccine (dated by TCRdb to 2016 to 2018). Background on the whole study: The study used deep quantitative T cell receptor repertoire profiling to track responses to a trivalent subunit inactivated influenza vaccine.

Library construction relied on RT-PCR. The sequencer listed for this sample is Illumina HiSeq 2500. TCRdb ran its own pipeline on the public reads, namely fastp trimming at Q25 and MiXCR clone calling, and kept in-frame beta chains. Every entry covers one CDR3 protein and lists the most common genes and DNA from its rows. The sample profile shows 710,000 or so distinct CDR3 sequences; roughly 14% of them were found once. Clones ranked in the top ten supply approximately 10% of the sample. As to this clonotype: Its cognate antigen has yet to be identified. No base quality information exists; no much larger clone differs at one position.

Beyond this particular receptor, the publication reports: It was suggested by the authors that each seasonal influenza vaccination may recruit only a limited number of new T cells.

The TCR originated in a man aged 50-59 years who received an inactivated influenza vaccine. Donor details come from another sample of the same person, matched by shared clones. This sample comprised PBMCs from blood, obtained approximately 13 days after vaccination.

The DNA sequence is given as TGTGCCAGCAGCGGGGACCTAAAATCAGATACGCAGTATTTT. Translated, this is CASSGDLKSDTQYF. The rearranged chain carries TRBV6-4 and TRBJ2-3; the D gene cannot be resolved beyond TRBD1 or TRBD2, each matching 5 bases. CDR1 and CDR2 were assigned from the germline V gene as MRHNA and SNTAGT. The CDR3 measures 14 amino acids from cysteine to phenylalanine. Just CDR3 DNA is preserved here, 42 bases in frame from base 1. The junction carries 14 bases between V and J, which are trimmed by 6 bases and 4 bases respectively.